This T cell receptor beta chain was sequenced in a study of shared clonotypes between healthy human individuals. This clone was picked up one time. Its matching antigen is unknown. The length of the CDR3 is 14 residues. V lost 5 bases and J 7 bases, leaving 18 bases between the germline ends. Germline CDR1 MNHEY, CDR2 SMNVEV (reference sequence). Sequencing used immunoSEQ multiplex PCR; TCRdb keeps in-frame clones, though not all of them. This repertoire shows millions of clones, roughly 95% found once; its top ten account for about 1.1%. Regarding the study as a whole: Represented diversity (both genetic and exposure-history) was limited by the small number of donors.

The naive CD8 subset, CD45RO-negative cells positively selected for CCR7, excluded terminally differentiated effector memory CD45RA+ cells. The genes are TRBV27 and TRBJ2-7; tentatively, D is TRBD2 (6 bases). The receptor was isolated from a man aged 18 to 30 in good health. The specimen was naive CD8+ T cells sorted from blood. The CDR3 here is CASSPRLAVEEQYF. In DNA, the CDR3 is TGTGCCAGCAGTCCCCGGTTAGCGGTAGAGGAGCAGTACTTC.